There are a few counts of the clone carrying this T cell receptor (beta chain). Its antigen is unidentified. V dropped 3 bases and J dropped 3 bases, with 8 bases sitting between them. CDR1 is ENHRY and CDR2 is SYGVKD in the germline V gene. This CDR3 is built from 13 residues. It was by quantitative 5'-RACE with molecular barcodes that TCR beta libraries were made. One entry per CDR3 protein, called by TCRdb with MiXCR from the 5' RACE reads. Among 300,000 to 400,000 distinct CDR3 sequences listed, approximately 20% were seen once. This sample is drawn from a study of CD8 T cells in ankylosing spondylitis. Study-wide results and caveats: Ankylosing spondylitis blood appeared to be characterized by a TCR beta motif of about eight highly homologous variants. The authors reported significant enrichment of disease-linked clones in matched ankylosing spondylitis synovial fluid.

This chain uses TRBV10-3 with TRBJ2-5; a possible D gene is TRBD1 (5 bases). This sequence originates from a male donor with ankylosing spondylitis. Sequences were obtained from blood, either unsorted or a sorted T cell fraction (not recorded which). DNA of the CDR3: TGTGCCATCAGTGAAGGCAGGGAAGAGACCCAGTACTTC. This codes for CAISEGREETQYF.